This passage covers 19 T cell receptor beta chains from one sample sequenced in a study of blood T cell repertoires in COVID-19 (dated by TCRdb to 2020 to 2022). The library was prepared using the immunoSEQ multiplex PCR assay. TCRdb retrieved this table from immuneACCESS and kept in-frame rearrangements only. Not all clones are present; in checked studies, unresolved V genes account for under half, and no reason is known for the remainder. Here the sample has hundreds of thousands of clones; about 87% occur a single time. The ten largest account for about 2.9% of the sample. Sequenced sample: peripheral blood. These receptors were obtained from a human donor in a cohort sampled during active COVID-19.

The chain couples TRBV2 to TRBJ1-5, with D perhaps matching TRBD1 (6 bases). The CDR3 totals 14 residues. Germline values: CDR1 SNHLY, CDR2 FYNNEI. Trimming removed 6 bases from V and 5 bases from J, with 14 bases in between. CDR3: CASRRTDSDQPQHF. The CDR3, as DNA: TGTGCCAGCAGGAGGACAGACAGTGATCAGCCCCAGCATTTT.

The genes are TRBV28 and TRBJ1-1; a weak D match, TRBD1 (6 bases). The CDR3 consists of 15 residues. Germline V gene lookup returns CDR1 MDHEN and CDR2 SYDVKM. V was clipped by 6 bases and J by 2 bases, with 16 bases between them. The CDR3 region has the DNA TGTGCCAGCAGCCCACCCGGACAGATCAACACTGAAGCTTTCTTT. Translating it yields CASSPPGQINTEAFF.

This chain uses TRBV4-1 with TRBJ2-2; TRBD2 might be the D (5 bases). V lost 7 bases and J 4 bases, leaving 16 bases between the germline ends. Germline CDR1 and CDR2: MGHRA and YSYEKL. This CDR3 is 15 amino acids long. The CDR3 spells CASTTSRAGTGELFF. Here the CDR3 DNA reads TGCGCCAGCACCACTTCTAGGGCGGGCACCGGGGAGCTGTTTTTT.

This clone has just one count. The chain combines TRBV7-6 with TRBJ2-4; D call uncertain. CDR1 and CDR2 from the germline V gene are SGHVS and FNYEAQ. V shed 0 bases and J shed 1 base, with 7 bases lying between them. This CDR3 is 15 amino acids long. Here the CDR3 reads CASSLAPGAKNIQYF. The CDR3 DNA follows: TGTGCCAGCAGCTTAGCGCCCGGTGCCAAAAACATTCAGTACTTC.

CDR3 sequence: CASSAWTGVDGNTIYF. The CDR3, as DNA: TGTGCCAGCAGCGCCTGGACAGGGGTCGATGGAAACACCATATATTTT. The chain employs TRBV9 and TRBJ1-3, with 9 bases that match TRBD1. The CDR3 sequence is 16 residues long. The trim removed 3 bases at V and 3 bases at J, leaving 7 bases unmatched. CDR1 SGDLS and CDR2 YYNGEE come from the germline V gene.

The genes are TRBV7-9 and TRBJ1-1, with 7 nucleotides matching TRBD1. The germline V gene has CDR1 SEHNR and CDR2 FQNEAQ (reference sequence). The CDR3 has 13 residues. Losses at the gene ends were 5 bases for V and 11 bases for J; bases not matched to a gene: 11. CDR3 nucleotides: TGTGCCAGCAGCGTTACCGGGACAGCTCCTGCTTTCTTT. This encodes CASSVTGTAPAFF.

This clone has a single count. V and J are TRBV7-9 and TRBJ1-2, with 11 bases lining up with TRBD1. Trimming took 1 base from V and 6 from J; bases not matched to a gene: 1. This CDR3 has 14 residues. Germline V gene data show CDR1 as SEHNR and CDR2 as FQNEAQ (reference sequence). CDR3 region: CASSLGTGGDGYTF. CDR3 coding DNA: TGTGCCAGCAGCTTAGGGACAGGGGGCGATGGCTACACCTTC.

This chain connects TRBV15 to TRBJ1-4; 7 nucleotides agree with TRBD1. V was clipped by 1 base and J by 6 bases; unmatched bases: 2. CDR3 length equals 14 residues. Germline CDR1 reads LNHNV; CDR2 reads YYDKDF (reference sequence). The CDR3 reads CATSRGQGDEKLFF. CDR3 coding DNA: TGTGCCACCAGCAGAGGGCAGGGGGATGAAAAACTGTTTTTT.

This clone was observed a handful of times. J is TRBJ1-2 and V is TRBV19, with D tentatively TRBD1 (5 bases). The V end was cut by 3 bases, the J end by 6 bases, with 17 bases between. The germline gives CDR1 LNHDA, CDR2 SQIVND (reference sequence). The CDR3 has 15 amino acids. The chain's CDR3 is CASSISRGSRDGYTF. CDR3 in DNA: TGTGCCAGTAGTATTTCTAGGGGAAGTAGGGATGGCTACACCTTC. Filled out from reference TRBV19 and TRBJ1-2, the complete variable domain reads DGGITQSPKYLFRKEGQNVTLSCEQNLNHDAMYWYRQDPGQGLRLIYYSQIVNDFQKGDIAEGYSVSREKKESFPLTVTSAQKNPTAFYLCASSISRGSRDGYTFGSGTRLTVV.

This chain links TRBV27 with TRBJ2-3; a weak D match, TRBD2 (6 bases). This CDR3 has 15 residues. The V and J ends lost 6 bases and 0 bases respectively, with 13 bases between them. The germline gives CDR1 MNHEY, CDR2 SMNVEV (reference sequence). CDR3 in amino acids: CASSLLSGSTDTQYF. The DNA for the CDR3 is TGTGCCAGCAGCCTTTTAAGCGGGAGCACAGATACGCAGTATTTT.

The chain uses TRBV5-1 and TRBJ1-1; 7 nucleotides match TRBD1. The V gene end was trimmed by 2 bases and the J gene end by 0 bases; junction bases not matched to a gene: 1. CDR1 is SGHRS, CDR2 YFSETQ, per germline. The CDR3 totals 14 residues. CDR3 loop: CASSFDRVNTEAFF. CDR3 DNA sequence: TGCGCCAGCAGCTTCGACAGGGTGAACACTGAAGCTTTCTTT.

This clone was seen once. The gene calls are TRBV21-1 and TRBJ2-1; the table's D call of TRBD2 was not tested on the DNA. TRBV21-1 is a pseudogene. This CDR3 spans 19 amino acids. Here the CDR3 reads CASSKINGRADTIYNEQFF. DNA of the CDR3: TGTGCCAGCAGCAAAATTAACGGGAGGGCCGATACAATTTACAATGAGCAGTTCTTC.

The J gene is TRBJ2-2, the V gene TRBV11-2, with 11 nucleotides matching TRBD2. V shed 0 bases and J 3 bases; nucleotides not matched to a gene: 9. Per germline, CDR1 SGHAT and CDR2 FQNNGV. The CDR3 is 19 residues long. The CDR3, as DNA: TGTGCCAGCAGCTTAGACTCCCGACTAGCGGGGATCTACACCGGGGAGCTGTTTTTT. Its protein product is CASSLDSRLAGIYTGELFF.

The chain employs TRBV12-3 or TRBV12-4 and TRBJ1-2; D gene unclear. Trimming shortened V by 6 bases and J by 7 bases, and 15 bases separated the two germline ends. The CDR3 length is 13 residues. CDR3 coding DNA: TGTGCCAGCAGCCCCTCTGCGGCTTTTGGCTACACCTTC. Its translation is CASSPSAAFGYTF.

This clone showed up just once. This chain joins TRBV9 and TRBJ2-3; D is perhaps TRBD2 (6 bases). This CDR3 contains 17 residues. Germline values: CDR1 SGDLS, CDR2 YYNGEE. The ends were cut back, 3 bases at V and 2 bases at J, with 19 bases in the middle. DNA of the CDR3: TGTGCCAGCAGCGGTCCCCTGTCAGCGGGTTTCACAGATACGCAGTATTTT. Translated: CASSGPLSAGFTDTQYF. Supplemented by reference TRBV9 and TRBJ2-3, the full variable domain reads DSGVTQTPKHLITATGQRVTLRCSPRSGDLSVYWYQQSLDQGLQFLIQYYNGEERAKGNILERFSAQQFPDLHSELNLSSLELGDSALYFCASSGPLSAGFTDTQYFGPGTRLTVL.

This clone is a singleton in its sample. The rearrangement uses TRBV28 and TRBJ1-5, with D hard to call. V dropped 6 bases and J dropped 2 bases, with 14 bases sitting between them. This CDR3 has 15 residues. Germline assignment: CDR1 MDHEN and CDR2 SYDVKM. As DNA, the CDR3 is TGTGCCAGCAGCCCCCTCCGGGTCCGCAATCAGCCCCAGCATTTT. Protein: CASSPLRVRNQPQHF.

V usage is TRBV20-1 and J usage is TRBJ2-7; D might be TRBD2 (6 bases). V lost 3 bases and J lost 3, with 15 bases in between. The CDR3 length is 14 residues. The germline gives CDR1 DFQATT, CDR2 SNEGSKA (reference sequence). CDR3 sequence: CSASRVFGGYEQYF. CDR3 bases: TGCAGTGCTAGTAGGGTCTTCGGGGGCTACGAGCAGTACTTC.

This clone showed up many times. The rearrangement links TRBV2 to TRBJ2-5, with TRBD1 matching over 9 bases. CDR1 and CDR2 from the germline V gene are SNHLY and FYNNEI. The CDR3 extends over 14 amino acids. J lost 4 bases, V lost 6 bases, and 6 bases had no gene match. The CDR3 nucleotides read TGTGCCAGCAGCGTGGACAGGGGTCGAGAGACCCAGTACTTC. Translating it yields CASSVDRGRETQYF. The full variable domain, with the rest looked up from reference TRBV2 and TRBJ2-5, is EPEVTQTPSHQVTQMGQEVILRCVPISNHLYFYWYRQILGQKVEFLVSFYNNEISEKSEIFDDQFSVERPDGSNFTLKIRSTKLEDSAMYFCASSVDRGRETQYFGPGTRLLVL.

This clone was seen only a few times. The chain is built from TRBV25-1 and TRBJ1-5; weak D call: TRBD1 (6 bases). In germline, CDR1 is MGHDK, CDR2 SYGVNS. V shed 4 bases and J shed 3 bases, with 10 bases lying between them. This CDR3 has 14 amino acids. The CDR3 reads CASSGGQINQPQHF. Here the CDR3 DNA reads TGTGCCAGCAGTGGAGGACAGATCAATCAGCCCCAGCATTTT. The full variable domain, with the rest looked up from reference TRBV25-1 and TRBJ1-5, is EADIYQTPRYLVIGTGKKITLECSQTMGHDKMYWYQQDPGMELHLIHYSYGVNSTEKGDLSSESTVSRIRTEHFPLTLESARPSHTSQYLCASSGGQINQPQHFGDGTRLSIL.